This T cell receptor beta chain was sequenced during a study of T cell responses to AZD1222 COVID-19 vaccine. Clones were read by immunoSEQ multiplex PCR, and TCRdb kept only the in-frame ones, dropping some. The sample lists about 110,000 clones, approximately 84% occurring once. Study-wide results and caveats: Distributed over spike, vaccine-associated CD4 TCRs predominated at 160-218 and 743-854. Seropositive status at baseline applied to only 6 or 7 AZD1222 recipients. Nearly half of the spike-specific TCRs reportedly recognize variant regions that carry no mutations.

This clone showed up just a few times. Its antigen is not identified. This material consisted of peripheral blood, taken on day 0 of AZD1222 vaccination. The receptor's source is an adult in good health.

CDR3 region: CASSPQKGQLANTGELFF. The CDR3 nucleotides read TGCGCCAGCAGCCCGCAAAAAGGACAGCTAGCGAACACCGGGGAGCTGTTTTTT. The chain joins TRBV5-1 to TRBJ2-2, with a possible D match to TRBD1 (6 bases). Germline-derived CDR1 and CDR2 are SGHRS and YFSETQ. The V gene lost 4 bases and the J gene lost 0 bases, with 19 bases spanning the gap. The CDR3 covers 18 residues.